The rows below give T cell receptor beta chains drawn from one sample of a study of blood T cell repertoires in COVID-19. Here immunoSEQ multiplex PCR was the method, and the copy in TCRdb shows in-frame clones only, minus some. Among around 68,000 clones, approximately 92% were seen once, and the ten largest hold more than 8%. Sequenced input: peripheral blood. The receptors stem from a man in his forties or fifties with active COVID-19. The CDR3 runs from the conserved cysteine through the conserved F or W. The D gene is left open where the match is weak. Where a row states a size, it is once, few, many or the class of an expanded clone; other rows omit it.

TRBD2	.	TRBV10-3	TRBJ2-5	CAISESDRRGGNRQTQYF	TGTGCCATCAGTGAGTCGGATCGGCGGGGGGGCAACCGGCAGACCCAGTACTTC
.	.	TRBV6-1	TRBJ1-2	CASSEIGTGTTYGYTF	TGTGCCAGCAGTGAAATAGGAACAGGGACCACCTATGGTTACACCTTC
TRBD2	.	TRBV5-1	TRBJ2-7	CASSFSTSGVVSYEQYF	TGCGCCAGCAGCTTCTCGACTAGCGGGGTGGTCTCCTACGAGCAGTACTTC
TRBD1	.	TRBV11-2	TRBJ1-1	CASSTRTGGTEAFF	TGTGCCAGCAGCACTAGGACAGGGGGCACTGAAGCTTTCTTT
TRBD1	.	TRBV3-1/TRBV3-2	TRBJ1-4	CASSPPGQGNEKLFF	TGTGCCAGCAGCCCGCCGGGACAGGGGAATGAAAAACTGTTTTTT
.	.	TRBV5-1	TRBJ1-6	CASSLAGGSPLHF	TGCGCCAGCAGCTTGGCCGGGGGTTCACCCCTCCACTTT
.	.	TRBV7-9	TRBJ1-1	CACRGRQWNTEAFF	TGTGCCTGCAGAGGGAGACAATGGAACACTGAAGCTTTCTTT
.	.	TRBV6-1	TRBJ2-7	CASSEVRGGEQYF	TGTGCCAGCAGTGAAGTGCGGGGCGGCGAGCAGTACTTC
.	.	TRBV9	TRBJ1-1	CASSAQFTSTEAFF	TGTGCCAGCAGCGCCCAATTCACCAGCACTGAAGCTTTCTTT
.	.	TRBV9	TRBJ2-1	CASSTGSNEQFF	TGTGCCAGCAGCACAGGGAGCAATGAGCAGTTCTTC
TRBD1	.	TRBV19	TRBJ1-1	CASSRAGTGRTEAFF	TGTGCCAGTAGTAGGGCCGGGACAGGTCGAACTGAAGCTTTCTTT
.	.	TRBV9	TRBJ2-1	CASSVVAAGYNEQFF	TGTGCCAGCAGCGTAGTGGCAGCGGGCTACAATGAGCAGTTCTTC
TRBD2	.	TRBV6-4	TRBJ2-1	CASSVLAGRNNEQFF	TGTGCCAGCAGCGTACTAGCGGGGAGAAACAATGAGCAGTTCTTC
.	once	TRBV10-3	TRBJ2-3	CAISEFAGSTDTQYF	TGTGCCATCAGTGAGTTTGCGGGGAGCACAGATACGCAGTATTTT
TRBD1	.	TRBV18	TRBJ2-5	CASSPAGGGETQYF	TGTGCCAGCTCACCAGCAGGGGGCGGGGAGACCCAGTACTTC
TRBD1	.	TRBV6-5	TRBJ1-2	CASTHRDSPADGYTF	TGTGCCAGCACCCACCGGGACAGCCCCGCGGATGGCTACACCTTC
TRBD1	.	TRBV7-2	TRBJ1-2	CASSWAGGGYGYTF	TGTGCCAGCTCTTGGGCAGGGGGAGGCTATGGCTACACCTTC
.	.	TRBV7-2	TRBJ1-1	CASSAQGYTEAFF	TGTGCCAGCAGCGCGCAGGGGTATACTGAAGCTTTCTTT
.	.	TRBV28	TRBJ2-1	CASSSKTGRYYNEQFF	TGTGCCAGCAGTTCAAAAACGGGGAGGTACTACAATGAGCAGTTCTTC
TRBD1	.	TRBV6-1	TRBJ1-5	CASSAGTGGTNQPQHF	TGTGCCAGCAGTGCCGGGACAGGGGGGACCAATCAGCCCCAGCATTTT
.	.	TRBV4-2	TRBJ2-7	CASSQDSSSHEQYF	TGTGCCAGCAGCCAAGATTCTAGCTCCCACGAGCAGTACTTC
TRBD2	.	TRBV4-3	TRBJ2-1	CASSQDQTSGGKFF	TGCGCCAGCAGCCAAGATCAGACTAGCGGGGGAAAGTTCTTC
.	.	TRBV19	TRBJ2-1	CASSSGGPNEQFF	TGTGCCAGTAGTAGTGGTGGCCCCAATGAGCAGTTCTTC
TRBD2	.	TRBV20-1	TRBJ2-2	CSASLAGGRFTGELFF	TGCAGTGCTAGTCTAGCGGGGGGGCGGTTCACCGGGGAGCTGTTTTTT
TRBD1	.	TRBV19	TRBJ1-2	CASSINGDRGSRGYTF	TGTGCCAGTAGTATCAATGGGGACAGGGGAAGTCGAGGCTACACCTTC
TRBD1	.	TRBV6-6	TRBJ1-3	CASSPTGGFTGNTIYF	TGTGCCAGCAGCCCGACAGGGGGTTTCACTGGAAACACCATATATTTT
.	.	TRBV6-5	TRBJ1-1	CASTQGRNTEAFF	TGTGCCAGCACCCAAGGGAGGAACACTGAAGCTTTCTTT
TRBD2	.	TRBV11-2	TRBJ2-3	CASSQTSGGPDTQYF	TGTGCCAGCAGCCAAACTAGCGGGGGGCCAGATACGCAGTATTTT
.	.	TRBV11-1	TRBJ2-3	CASSLLLSLTDTQYF	TGTGCCAGCAGCTTATTACTGTCCCTTACAGATACGCAGTATTTT
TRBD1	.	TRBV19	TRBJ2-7	CASSIELTGQYYEQYF	TGTGCCAGTAGTATTGAATTGACGGGACAGTACTACGAGCAGTACTTC
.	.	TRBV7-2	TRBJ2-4	CASSFTVREAKNIQYF	TGTGCCAGCAGCTTTACAGTCAGGGAAGCCAAAAACATTCAGTACTTC
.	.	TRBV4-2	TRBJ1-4	CASSPSTLRQIANEKLFF	TGTGCCAGCAGCCCCTCGACACTCCGACAGATCGCGAATGAAAAACTGTTTTTT
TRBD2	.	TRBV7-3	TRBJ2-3	CASSLVGGATDTQYF	TGTGCCAGCAGCTTAGTCGGGGGGGCCACAGATACGCAGTATTTT
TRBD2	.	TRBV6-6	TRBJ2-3	CASSRGLAGGTDTQYF	TGTGCCAGCAGTCGAGGACTAGCGGGGGGAACAGATACGCAGTATTTT
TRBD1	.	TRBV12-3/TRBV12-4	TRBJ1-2	CASRGTGNYGYTF	TGTGCCAGCAGAGGGACAGGGAACTATGGCTACACCTTC
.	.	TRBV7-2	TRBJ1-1	CASRAGSTNTEAFF	TGTGCCTCGCGGGCGGGGTCTACGAACACTGAAGCTTTCTTT
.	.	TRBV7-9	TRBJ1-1	CTSSLVSGEDTEAFF	TGTACCAGCAGCTTAGTTTCAGGGGAAGACACTGAAGCTTTCTTT
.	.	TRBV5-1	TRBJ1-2	CASSYDSENYGYTF	TGCGCCAGCAGCTACGACAGCGAAAACTATGGCTACACCTTC
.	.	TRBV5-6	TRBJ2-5	CASSPTPRETQYF	TGTGCCAGCAGCCCCACCCCCCGGGAGACCCAGTACTTC
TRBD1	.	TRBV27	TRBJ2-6	CASSLIGTGYSGANVLTF	TGTGCCAGCAGTTTAATCGGGACAGGGTACTCTGGGGCCAACGTCCTGACTTTC
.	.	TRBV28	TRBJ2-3	CASSFTDTQYF	TGTGCCAGCAGCTTTACAGATACGCAGTATTTT
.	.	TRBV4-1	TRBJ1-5	CASSQGFPGSNQPQHF	TGCGCCAGCAGCCAAGGCTTTCCAGGGAGCAATCAGCCCCAGCATTTT
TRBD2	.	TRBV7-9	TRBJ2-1	CASSLTLAGYNEQFF	TGTGCCAGCAGCTTAACGCTAGCGGGGTACAATGAGCAGTTCTTC
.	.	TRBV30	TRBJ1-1	CAWSHILRGMNTEAFF	TGTGCCTGGAGTCATATCCTGAGGGGGATGAACACTGAAGCTTTCTTT
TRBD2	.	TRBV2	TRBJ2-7	CASIPRPPYVGLAGGSTEQYF	TGTGCCAGCATACCGAGGCCCCCCTACGTCGGGCTAGCGGGGGGGTCGACCGAGCAGTACTTC
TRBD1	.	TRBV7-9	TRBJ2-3	CASSYYEGQGTDTQYF	TGTGCCAGCAGCTATTACGAGGGACAGGGCACAGATACGCAGTATTTT
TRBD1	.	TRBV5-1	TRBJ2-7	CASSAAGTGGMDEQYF	TGCGCCAGCAGCGCCGCCGGGACAGGGGGCATGGACGAGCAGTACTTC